The 15 T cell receptor beta chains given below trace back to one sample, sequenced in a study of cytomegalovirus exposure and HLA in healthy donors. Measured with immunoSEQ multiplex PCR; TCRdb has only the in-frame clones, and not every one. This table holds some 140,000 clones, 80% to 90% found once. The sample taken for sequencing was PBMCs. The source is a young woman in good health and CMV-seronegative.

This clone was observed a handful of times. The chain is built from TRBV18 and TRBJ1-2, with no clear D. The CDR3 covers 14 residues. Germline-derived CDR1 and CDR2 are KGHSH and LQKENI. V shed 2 bases and J shed 4 bases, with 11 bases lying between them. The CDR3 DNA reads TGTGCCAGCTCACCAGGCAGAATTGTCTATGGCTACACCTTC. Translated, it gives CASSPGRIVYGYTF. Complete variable domain (other parts from reference TRBV18 and TRBJ1-2): NAGVMQNPRHLVRRRGQEARLRCSPMKGHSHVYWYRQLPEEGLKFMVYLQKENIIDESGMPKERFSAEFPKEGPSILRIQQVVRGDSAAYFCASSPGRIVYGYTFGSGTRLTVV.

The chain employs TRBV6-1 and TRBJ2-7; 9 nucleotides line up with TRBD2. Germline lookup yields CDR1 MNHNS and CDR2 SASEGT. The CDR3 spans 16 residues. V was pared by 4 bases and J by 2 bases, with 9 bases of the junction left unmatched. The CDR3 reads CASSVAAASGAYEQYF. The CDR3 DNA is TGTGCCAGCAGTGTTGCTGCGGCTAGCGGGGCCTACGAGCAGTACTTC.

The chain uses TRBV2 and TRBJ2-3; 10 bases line up with TRBD2. CDR1 and CDR2 from the germline V gene are SNHLY and FYNNEI. The CDR3 contains 15 residues. V lost 6 bases and J lost 1; bases outside the gene matches: 4. The CDR3 coding sequence is TGTGCCAGCAGACCGACTAGCGGGCGCACAGATACGCAGTATTTT. Amino acids: CASRPTSGRTDTQYF.

This clone was counted a few times. This chain joins TRBV5-1 and TRBJ1-6; D possibly corresponds to TRBD1 (6 bases). With 0 bases removed from V and 12 bases from J, the gap between germline ends came to 16 bases. The CDR3 spans 15 residues. Germline CDR1 is SGHRS and CDR2 is YFSETQ. In DNA, the CDR3 is TGCGCCAGCAGCTTGGGTCTAGAGGGGGTAGGACCCCTCCACTTT. It encodes CASSLGLEGVGPLHF.

The V gene is TRBV2, the J gene TRBJ1-2, with TRBD1 as a possible D gene (5 bases). The CDR3 runs to 13 residues. V was clipped by 8 bases and J by 8 bases, with 18 bases between them. Germline V gene lookup returns CDR1 SNHLY and CDR2 FYNNEI. CDR3 nucleotides: TGTGCCAGCCACTCCCAGGCAGGGCAAGGCTACACCTTC. This sequence encodes CASHSQAGQGYTF.

This clone was detected once. The chain links TRBV10-3 to TRBJ2-1; D not resolved. With 0 bases removed from V and 4 bases from J, the gap between germline ends came to 13 bases. CDR3 size: 16 residues. The germline V gene has CDR1 ENHRY and CDR2 SYGVKD. The CDR3: CAISESTNPLYNEQFF. CDR3 nucleotide sequence: TGTGCCATCAGTGAGTCGACAAACCCCCTATACAATGAGCAGTTCTTC.

The J gene is TRBJ2-3, the V gene TRBV9, with TRBD2 as a possible D gene (6 bases). Trimming stripped 0 bases from V and 6 bases from J, with 8 bases between. Germline assignment: CDR1 SGDLS and CDR2 YYNGEE. The CDR3 is 13 amino acids. The CDR3 loop is CASSVDGGDTQYF. As DNA, the CDR3 is TGTGCCAGCAGCGTAGATGGGGGGGATACGCAGTATTTT.

This clone was detected only once. This sequence joins TRBV6-6 and TRBJ1-3; 7 nucleotides agree with TRBD1. Germline V lookup: CDR1 MNHNY, CDR2 SVGAGI (reference sequence). J was trimmed by 2 bases and V by 6 bases; bases with no gene match: 7. The CDR3 totals 15 residues. The CDR3, as DNA: TGTGCCAGCAGCCGACAGGGATCGGCTGGAAACACCATATATTTT. It encodes CASSRQGSAGNTIYF.

The chain carries TRBV7-9 and TRBJ2-3; 11 nucleotides agree with TRBD2. The CDR3 totals 15 residues. The germline V gene encodes CDR1 SEHNR and CDR2 FQNEAQ (reference sequence). Trimming took 2 bases from V and 6 from J; bases not matched to a gene: 4. The CDR3 coding sequence is TGTGCCAGCAGCTTATTAGCGGGGGGGACGGATACGCAGTATTTT. This translates into CASSLLAGGTDTQYF. Together with reference TRBV7-9 and TRBJ2-3, the CDR3 gives the full variable domain: DTGVSQNPRHKITKRGQNVTFRCDPISEHNRLYWYRQTLGQGPEFLTYFQNEAQLEKSRLLSDRFSAERPKGSFSTLEIQRTEQGDSAMYLCASSLLAGGTDTQYFGPGTRLTVL.

The genes are TRBV5-4 and TRBJ2-2; TRBD2 agrees at 8 bases. This CDR3 spans 19 amino acids. Trimming at V came to 1 base and at J to 5 bases, leaving 16 bases not matched to a gene. CDR1 and CDR2 from the germline V gene are SGHNT and YYREEE (reference sequence). The CDR3 reads CASSLWGDRGGPDTGELFF. Here the CDR3 DNA reads TGTGCCAGCAGCTTGTGGGGGGATCGGGGGGGGCCCGATACCGGGGAGCTGTTTTTT.

This chain connects TRBV28 to TRBJ1-1, with a tentative D call TRBD1 (5 bases). CDR3 length equals 14 residues. V shed 7 bases and J shed 3 bases, with 15 bases lying between them. The V gene's germline CDR1 is MDHEN and CDR2 SYDVKM. CDR3 bases: TGTGCCAGCACCGGGGGAGGTGGGGACACTGAAGCTTTCTTT. Translated: CASTGGGGDTEAFF.

The V gene is TRBV21-1, the J gene TRBJ1-2; the table assigns TRBD1, which was not confirmed against the DNA. TRBV21-1 is marked as a pseudogene. This CDR3 has 16 residues. In nucleotides, the CDR3 is TGTGCCAGCAGCAAAGTGAGCGGGACAGGGGGTAATGGCTACACCTTC. Translated, it gives CASSKVSGTGGNGYTF.

The chain links TRBV5-1 to TRBJ2-1, with 8 positions matching TRBD1. With V trimmed by 0 bases and J by 10 bases, 6 bases remained unmatched. From germline, CDR1 is SGHRS and CDR2 YFSETQ. CDR3 length equals 14 residues. This CDR3 reads CASSLETDREEQFF. CDR3 DNA sequence: TGCGCCAGCAGCTTGGAAACGGACAGGGAAGAGCAGTTCTTC.

This rearrangement joins TRBV12-5 to TRBJ1-6; 7 bases line up with TRBD1. Per germline, CDR1 LGHNT and CDR2 FRNRAP. The CDR3 contains 16 residues. Losses at the gene ends were 6 bases for V and 6 bases for J; bases not matched to a gene: 11. CDR3 amino acids: CASGQTTGPGNSPLHF. In DNA form, the CDR3 reads TGTGCTAGTGGGCAAACGACAGGGCCTGGTAATTCACCCCTCCACTTT.

This sequence joins TRBV2 and TRBJ1-5; D possibly corresponds to TRBD1 (6 bases). Germline loops: CDR1 SNHLY, CDR2 FYNNEI. The length of the CDR3 is 14 residues. The V and J ends lost 7 bases and 2 bases respectively, with 12 bases between them. CDR3: CASNGQRGNQPQHF. CDR3 sequence (DNA): TGTGCCAGCAATGGACAGAGGGGCAATCAGCCCCAGCATTTT. The full variable domain, rest sourced from reference TRBV2 and TRBJ1-5, is EPEVTQTPSHQVTQMGQEVILRCVPISNHLYFYWYRQILGQKVEFLVSFYNNEISEKSEIFDDQFSVERPDGSNFTLKIRSTKLEDSAMYFCASNGQRGNQPQHFGDGTRLSIL.